Below, 10 T cell receptor beta chains from the same sample are listed, as sequenced in a study of shared T cell receptors in the human thymus. Some clones are missing from TCRdb's copy, which holds only in-frame ones; the method was immunoSEQ multiplex PCR. The sample gives about 660,000 clones, 88% of which show up once; around 0.0099% is in the top ten. This sample was shared with a second study, whose subject was human thymus T cells.

Sequencing input: thymocytes. These receptor sequences come from a boy younger than two with a congenital heart defect.

This chain connects TRBV28 to TRBJ1-2; D is undetermined. CDR3 size: 15 residues. V was shortened by 4 bases and J by 1 base, with 13 bases between the two germline ends. CDR1 and CDR2 from the germline V gene are MDHEN and SYDVKM. The CDR3 coding sequence is TGTGCCAGCAGTTCGGAGGGCGGGGATAACTATGGCTACACCTTC. Its translation is CASSSEGGDNYGYTF.

V and J are TRBV2 and TRBJ2-7; 10 bases agree with TRBD2. CDR3 length: 17 amino acids. The V gene's germline CDR1 is SNHLY and CDR2 FYNNEI. The trim removed 3 bases at V and 1 base at J, leaving 9 bases unmatched. DNA for the CDR3: TGTGCCAGCAGTGATGAGCGGGAGGGCCGAGGGTCCTACGAGCAGTACTTC. It translates to CASSDEREGRGSYEQYF.

This chain joins TRBV7-9 and TRBJ2-3; no reliable D call. Germline lookup yields CDR1 SEHNR and CDR2 FQNEAQ (reference sequence). The CDR3 is 14 residues long. V lost 3 bases to trimming and J lost 8 bases, with 15 bases between them. CDR3 DNA: TGTGCCAGCAGCTTCGCACAGTTGTTTGGTACGCAGTATTTT. It translates to CASSFAQLFGTQYF.

The rearrangement links TRBV27 to TRBJ2-7, with a possible D match to TRBD1 (6 bases). V shed 5 bases and J shed 7 bases, with 12 bases lying between them. This CDR3 region has 12 residues. Germline loops: CDR1 MNHEY, CDR2 SMNVEV (reference sequence). CDR3 DNA: TGTGCCAGCAGTGGCAGGGGCAAGGAGCAGTACTTC. Protein: CASSGRGKEQYF.

The J gene is TRBJ2-1, the V gene TRBV4-3; no clear D. V was pared by 1 base and J by 4 bases, with 11 bases between. From germline, CDR1 is LGHNA and CDR2 YSLEER. The CDR3 totals 15 residues. CDR3 in amino acids: CASSQAHSEYNEQFF. The CDR3 bases are TGCGCCAGCAGCCAAGCCCACTCCGAGTACAATGAGCAGTTCTTC.

This sequence joins TRBV7-8 and TRBJ2-7; the match to TRBD2 covers 9 bases. Germline V lookup: CDR1 SGHVS, CDR2 FQNEAQ. V lost 0 bases to trimming and J lost 4 bases; unmatched junction nucleotides: 4. The CDR3 consists of 15 residues. As DNA, the CDR3 is TGTGCCAGCAGCTTAGCGCCACTAGCGGGTTACGAGCAGTACTTC. Amino acid sequence: CASSLAPLAGYEQYF.

The V gene is TRBV11-2, the J gene TRBJ2-1; TRBD2 aligns across 11 bases. The germline V gene has CDR1 SGHAT and CDR2 FQNNGV. This CDR3 is built from 19 residues. Trimming removed 5 bases from V and 1 base from J; junction bases left unmatched: 13. The CDR3 spells CASSPQAGTSGSSYNEQFF. The DNA for the CDR3 is TGTGCCAGCAGCCCACAAGCGGGGACTAGCGGTTCTTCCTACAATGAGCAGTTCTTC. The variable domain in full, with the rest retrieved from reference TRBV11-2 and TRBJ2-1, is EAGVAQSPRYKIIEKRQSVAFWCNPISGHATLYWYQQILGQGPKLLIQFQNNGVVDDSQLPKDRFSAERLKGVDSTLKIQPAKLEDSAVYLCASSPQAGTSGSSYNEQFFGPGTRLTVL.

J is TRBJ1-1 and V is TRBV6-5, with D uncertain. Germline values: CDR1 MNHEY, CDR2 SVGAGI. V dropped 5 bases and J dropped 8 bases, with 15 bases sitting between them. CDR3 size: 13 residues. The CDR3 spells CASSPSETAEAFF. The CDR3 nucleotides read TGTGCCAGCAGTCCGTCGGAGACGGCCGAAGCTTTCTTT.

The chain is built from TRBV10-2 and TRBJ2-2, with 9 bases identical to TRBD1. V was clipped by 5 bases and J by 6 bases; unmatched bases: 7. Germline lookup yields CDR1 WSHSY and CDR2 SAAADI. The CDR3 has 15 residues. In DNA form, the CDR3 reads TGCGCCAGCAGTCTCTGGACAGGGGACCCCGGGGAGCTGTTTTTT. Its protein is CASSLWTGDPGELFF.

The chain employs TRBV6-6 and TRBJ1-5, with TRBD1 as a possible D gene (6 bases). V lost 8 bases, J lost 0 bases, and 14 bases lay in between. Germline V gene sequence: CDR1 MNHNY, CDR2 SVGAGI (reference sequence). This CDR3 spans 15 amino acids. CDR3 protein: CASGPRGHSNQPQHF. As DNA, the CDR3 is TGTGCCAGCGGCCCCAGGGGCCATAGCAATCAGCCCCAGCATTTT.